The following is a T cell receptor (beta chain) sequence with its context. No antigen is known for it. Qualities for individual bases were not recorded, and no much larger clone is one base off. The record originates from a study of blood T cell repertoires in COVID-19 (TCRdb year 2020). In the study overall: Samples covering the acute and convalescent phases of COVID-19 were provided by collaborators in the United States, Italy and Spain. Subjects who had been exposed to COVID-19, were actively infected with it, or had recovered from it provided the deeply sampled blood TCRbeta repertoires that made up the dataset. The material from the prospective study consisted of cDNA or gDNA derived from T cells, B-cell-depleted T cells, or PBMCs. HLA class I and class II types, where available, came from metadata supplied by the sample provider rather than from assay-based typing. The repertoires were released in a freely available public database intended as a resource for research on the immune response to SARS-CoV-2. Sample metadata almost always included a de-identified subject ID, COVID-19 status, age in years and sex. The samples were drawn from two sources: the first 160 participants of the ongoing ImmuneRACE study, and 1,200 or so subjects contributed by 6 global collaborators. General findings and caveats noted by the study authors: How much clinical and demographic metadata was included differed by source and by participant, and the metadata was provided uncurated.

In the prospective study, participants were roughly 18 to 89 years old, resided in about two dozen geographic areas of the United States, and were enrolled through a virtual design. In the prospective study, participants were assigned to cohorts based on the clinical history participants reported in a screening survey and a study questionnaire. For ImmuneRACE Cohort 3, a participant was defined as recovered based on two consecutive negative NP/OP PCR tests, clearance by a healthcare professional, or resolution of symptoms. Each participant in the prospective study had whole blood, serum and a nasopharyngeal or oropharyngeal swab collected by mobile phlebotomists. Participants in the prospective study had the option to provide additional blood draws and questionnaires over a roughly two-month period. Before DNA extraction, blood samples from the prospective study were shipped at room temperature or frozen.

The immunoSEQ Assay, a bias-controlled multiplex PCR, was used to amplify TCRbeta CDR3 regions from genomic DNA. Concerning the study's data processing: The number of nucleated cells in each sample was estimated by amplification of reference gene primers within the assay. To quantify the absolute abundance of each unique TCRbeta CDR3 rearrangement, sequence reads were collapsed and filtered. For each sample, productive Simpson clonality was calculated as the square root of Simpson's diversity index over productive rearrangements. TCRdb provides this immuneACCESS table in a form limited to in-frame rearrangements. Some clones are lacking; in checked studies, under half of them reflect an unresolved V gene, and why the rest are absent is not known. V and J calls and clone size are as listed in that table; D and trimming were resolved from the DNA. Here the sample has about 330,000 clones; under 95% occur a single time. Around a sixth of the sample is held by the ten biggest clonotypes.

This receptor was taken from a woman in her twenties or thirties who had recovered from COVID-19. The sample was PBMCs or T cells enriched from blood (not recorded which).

The CDR3 loop reads CASSLTGSGANVLTF. At the DNA level, the sequence is TGTGCCAGCAGCCTGACAGGCTCCGGGGCCAACGTCCTGACTTTC. The V and J genes are TRBV6-5 and TRBJ2-6; TRBD1 is perhaps the D gene, given 6 matching bases. There are 15 amino acids in the CDR3, from cysteine to phenylalanine inclusive. The sequence is cut down to CDR3 DNA, 45 bases in frame from base 1. The V end loses 6 bases and the J end loses 4 bases, and a stretch of 13 bases separates them. The germline V gene yields MNHEY for CDR1 and SVGAGI for CDR2.